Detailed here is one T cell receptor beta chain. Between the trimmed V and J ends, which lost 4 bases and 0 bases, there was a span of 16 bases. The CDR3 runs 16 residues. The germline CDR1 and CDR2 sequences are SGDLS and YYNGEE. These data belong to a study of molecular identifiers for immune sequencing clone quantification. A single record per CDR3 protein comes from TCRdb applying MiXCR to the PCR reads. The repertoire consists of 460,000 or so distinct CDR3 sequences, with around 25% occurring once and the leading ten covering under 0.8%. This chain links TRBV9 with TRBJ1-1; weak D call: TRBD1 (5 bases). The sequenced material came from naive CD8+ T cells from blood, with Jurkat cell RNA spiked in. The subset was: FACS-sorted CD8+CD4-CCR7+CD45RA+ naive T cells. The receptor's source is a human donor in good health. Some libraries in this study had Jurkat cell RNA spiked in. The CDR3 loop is CASSPRSGLLNTEAFF. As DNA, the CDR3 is TGTGCCAGCAGCCCGCGGTCGGGGCTTTTGAACACTGAAGCTTTCTTT. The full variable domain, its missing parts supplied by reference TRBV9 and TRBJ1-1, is DSGVTQTPKHLITATGQRVTLRCSPRSGDLSVYWYQQSLDQGLQFLIQYYNGEERAKGNILERFSAQQFPDLHSELNLSSLELGDSALYFCASSPRSGLLNTEAFFGQGTRLTVV.